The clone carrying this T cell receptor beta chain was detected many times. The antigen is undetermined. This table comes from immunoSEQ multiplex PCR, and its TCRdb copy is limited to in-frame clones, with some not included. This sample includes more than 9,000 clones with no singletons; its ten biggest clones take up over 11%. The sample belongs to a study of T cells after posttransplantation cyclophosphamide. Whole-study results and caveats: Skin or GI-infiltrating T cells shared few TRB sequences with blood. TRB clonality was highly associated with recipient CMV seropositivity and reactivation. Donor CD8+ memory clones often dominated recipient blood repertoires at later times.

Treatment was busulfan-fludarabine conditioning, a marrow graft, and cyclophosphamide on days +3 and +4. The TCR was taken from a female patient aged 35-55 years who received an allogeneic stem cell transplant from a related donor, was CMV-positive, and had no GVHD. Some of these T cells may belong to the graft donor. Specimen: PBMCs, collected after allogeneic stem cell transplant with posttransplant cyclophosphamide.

The CDR3 DNA is TGTGCCAGCACAGGGACTGAAGCTTTCTTT. Translation gives CASTGTEAFF. J is TRBJ1-1 and V is TRBV28; tentative D call: TRBD1 (5 bases). V was cut by 7 bases and J by 5 bases, with 5 bases left in between. The CDR3 has 10 residues. Germline CDR1 reads MDHEN; CDR2 reads SYDVKM.